The next 31 T cell receptor beta chains were all read from a single sample in a study of cytotoxic CD8 clonotypes in ibrutinib-treated CLL. The table came from immunoSEQ multiplex PCR; TCRdb's copy has only in-frame clones and leaves some out. The repertoire holds more than 200,000 clones, with 70% as singletons. The sequenced sample was PBMCs, obtained after 24 months of ibrutinib treatment. These receptors were collected from a human donor with chronic lymphocytic leukemia.

This clone occurred many times. The chain combines TRBV2 with TRBJ2-7; D is ambiguous. The V end was cut by 4 bases, the J end by 3 bases, with 4 bases between. This CDR3 contains 11 residues. The V gene's germline CDR1 is SNHLY and CDR2 FYNNEI. DNA for the CDR3: TGTGCCAGCAGTGCGGACTACGAGCAGTACTTC. This gives the protein CASSADYEQYF.

The chain couples TRBV27 to TRBJ2-7; TRBD1 matches at 12 bases. The germline CDR1 and CDR2 sequences are MNHEY and SMNVEV (reference sequence). The V gene end was trimmed by 5 bases and the J gene end by 6 bases; junction bases not matched to a gene: 8. The CDR3 spans 15 residues. The CDR3 coding sequence is TGTGCCAGCAGTCCCTTGGGACAGGGGGCATCCGAGCAGTACTTC. As protein: CASSPLGQGASEQYF.

The V gene is TRBV7-2, the J gene TRBJ2-3; 11 bases are a match to TRBD2. CDR3 size: 16 residues. Unmatched junction bases numbered 10, after V lost 3 bases and J lost 8 bases. Germline V lookup: CDR1 SGHTA, CDR2 FQGNSA. Written as DNA, the CDR3 is TGTGCCAGCAGCTTTATTAGCGGGAGGGCCTCGGTTACGCAGTATTTT. This sequence encodes CASSFISGRASVTQYF. Full variable domain (outside the CDR3, taken from reference TRBV7-2 and TRBJ2-3): GAGVSQSPSNKVTEKGKDVELRCDPISGHTALYWYRQSLGQGLEFLIYFQGNSAPDKSGLPSDRFSAERTGGSVSTLTIQRTQQEDSAVYLCASSFISGRASVTQYFGPGTRLTVL.

The chain combines TRBV30 with TRBJ2-3; D is uncertain. The CDR3 extends over 13 amino acids. The V gene's germline CDR1 is GTSNPN and CDR2 SVGIG (reference sequence). V was trimmed by 8 bases and J by 0 bases, leaving 12 bases between them. For the CDR3, the DNA is TGTGCCGCGATTGGCGGTAGCACAGATACGCAGTATTTT. This gives the protein CAAIGGSTDTQYF.

The chain employs TRBV5-4 and TRBJ2-7; the match to TRBD2 covers 9 bases. The CDR3 contains 15 residues. Germline V gene sequence: CDR1 SGHNT, CDR2 YYREEE (reference sequence). V was clipped by 0 bases and J by 2 bases; unmatched bases: 3. In DNA form, the CDR3 reads TGTGCCAGCAGCTTGGGACTAGCGGCAACCTACGAGCAGTACTTC. Translating gives CASSLGLAATYEQYF.

This sequence joins TRBV29-1 and TRBJ2-3; D gene unclear. Germline V gene data show CDR1 as SQVTM and CDR2 as ANQGSEA. V was shortened by 0 bases and J by 2 bases, with 15 bases between the two germline ends. This CDR3 is 16 amino acids long. The DNA of the CDR3 is TGCAGCGTTGAAGATCGCGACTTTACTATCACAGATACGCAGTATTTT. Translating it yields CSVEDRDFTITDTQYF.

This sequence joins TRBV27 and TRBJ2-5, with 8 bases lining up with TRBD1. Germline loops: CDR1 MNHEY, CDR2 SMNVEV (reference sequence). V lost 3 bases to trimming and J lost 8 bases; unmatched junction nucleotides: 2. The CDR3 loop spans 12 amino acids. The CDR3 spells CASSFSGGTQYF. In DNA, the CDR3 is TGTGCCAGCAGTTTTTCAGGGGGCACCCAGTACTTC.

This clone was seen just once. This rearrangement joins TRBV27 to TRBJ2-3; D is ambiguous. Trimming left V 0 bases short and J 3 bases short, with 10 bases between. The germline CDR1 and CDR2 sequences are MNHEY and SMNVEV (reference sequence). The CDR3 spans 15 residues. CDR3 in amino acids: CASSLSLLGTDTQYF. The CDR3 DNA sequence: TGTGCCAGCAGTTTATCCCTCTTAGGGACAGATACGCAGTATTTT.

The genes are TRBV28 and TRBJ2-3, with D maybe TRBD2 (6 bases). Germline-derived CDR1 and CDR2 are MDHEN and SYDVKM. The CDR3 is 15 amino acids. Trimming removed 5 bases at V and 6 bases at J, with 18 bases between. DNA of the CDR3: TGTGCCAGCAGTCCCGGGACTTTCTCGAGGGATACGCAGTATTTT. Amino acid sequence: CASSPGTFSRDTQYF.

The gene calls are TRBV6-5 and TRBJ1-1; 9 bases map to TRBD1. The V and J ends lost 6 bases and 2 bases, in that order; junction bases with no gene match: 7. This CDR3 comprises 15 residues. In germline, CDR1 is MNHEY, CDR2 SVGAGI. The CDR3 DNA sequence: TGTGCCAGCAGGCTCCCGGGACAGGGAAACACTGAAGCTTTCTTT. Translation gives CASRLPGQGNTEAFF.

The J gene is TRBJ2-3, the V gene TRBV30; possible D gene TRBD1, 6 bases. The CDR3 loop spans 12 amino acids. Germline assignment: CDR1 GTSNPN and CDR2 SVGIG (reference sequence). The V and J ends lost 0 bases and 13 bases respectively, with 14 bases between them. CDR3 in amino acids: CAWSVQQGVKYF. In DNA form, the CDR3 reads TGTGCCTGGAGTGTCCAACAGGGTGTCAAGTATTTT.

This chain uses TRBV5-1 with TRBJ1-4; 9 bases match TRBD1. This CDR3 has 15 amino acids. Germline CDR1 reads SGHRS; CDR2 reads YFSETQ. V was clipped by 3 bases and J by 4 bases; unmatched bases: 4. For the CDR3, the DNA is TGCGCCAGCAGCTATCCGGGACAGGGTAATGAAAAACTGTTTTTT. This sequence encodes CASSYPGQGNEKLFF.

V usage is TRBV6-5 and J usage is TRBJ2-7; D is unclear. The germline V and J ends were trimmed by 4 bases and 6 bases, with 13 bases remaining between them. This CDR3 has 13 amino acids. Germline assignment: CDR1 MNHEY and CDR2 SVGAGI. The CDR3 DNA reads TGTGCCAGCAGTTTCCGGCTTATGGGCGAGCAGTACTTC. Amino acids: CASSFRLMGEQYF.

This clone has a single count. The chain's CDR3 is CASSTPGQALEKLFF. The CDR3 DNA follows: TGTGCCAGCAGTACACCGGGACAGGCTCTTGAAAAACTGTTTTTT. The chain couples TRBV28 to TRBJ1-4, with 8 bases matching TRBD1. CDR3 size: 15 residues. V dropped 5 bases and J dropped 7; count of bases not matched to a gene: 9. Germline CDR1 reads MDHEN; CDR2 reads SYDVKM.

The chain carries TRBV5-1 and TRBJ2-7, with 7 bases matching TRBD1. Germline lookup yields CDR1 SGHRS and CDR2 YFSETQ. The CDR3 consists of 15 residues. V trimming: 3 bases; J trimming: 6 bases; junction bases outside the gene matches: 12. CDR3 sequence (DNA): TGCGCCAGCAGCTCCCGACAGGGTACCTTCGGCGAGCAGTACTTC. It codes for CASSSRQGTFGEQYF.

Written as DNA, the CDR3 is TGTGCCAGCAGCCCAGGGTACAGGAACACTGAAGCTTTCTTT. Translation: CASSPGYRNTEAFF. The V gene is TRBV7-3, the J gene TRBJ1-1, with D possibly being TRBD1 (5 bases). The germline gives CDR1 SGHTA, CDR2 FQGTGA. The CDR3 is made up of 14 amino acids. Between the trimmed V and J ends, which lost 5 bases and 1 base, there was a span of 11 bases.

This rearrangement joins TRBV5-6 to TRBJ2-5; tentative D call: TRBD2 (6 bases). This CDR3 spans 13 amino acids. Germline V gene data show CDR1 as SGHDT and CDR2 as YYEEEE. V was cut by 2 bases and J by 5 bases, with 10 bases left in between. The DNA for the CDR3 is TGTGCCAGCAGCTTCGGAGGGTCCGAGACCCAGTACTTC. Translated: CASSFGGSETQYF. The variable domain in full, completed from reference TRBV5-6 and TRBJ2-5, reads DAGVTQSPTHLIKTRGQQVTLRCSPKSGHDTVSWYQQALGQGPQFIFQYYEEEERQRGNFPDRFSGHQFPNYSSELNVNALLLGDSALYLCASSFGGSETQYFGPGTRLLVL.

CDR3 DNA: TGTGCCAGCAGCTTAGCGGGAGGGCGGAACGAGCAGTACTTC. Its translation is CASSLAGGRNEQYF. This sequence joins TRBV7-9 and TRBJ2-7, with TRBD2 identical over 7 bases. Trimming removed 0 bases from V and 5 bases from J; junction bases left unmatched: 4. In germline, CDR1 is SEHNR, CDR2 FQNEAQ (reference sequence). The CDR3 has 14 residues.

A word on this clone: At one end the junction does not follow the germline gene, possibly because of a read error. The rearrangement joins TRBV7-7 to TRBJ2-3, with no clear D. The CDR3 is 13 residues long. Germline CDR1 is SSHAT and CDR2 is FNYEAQ (reference sequence). The CDR3 DNA follows: TGTGCTAGCAGTCTAAGTCCCGGAGATACGCAGTATTTT. This codes for CASSLSPGDTQYF. Filled out from reference TRBV7-7 and TRBJ2-3, the complete variable domain reads GAGVSQSPRYKVTKRGQDVTLRCDPISSHATLYWYQQALGQGPEFLTYFNYEAQPDKSGLPSDRFSAERPEGSISTLTIQRTEQRDSAMYRCASSLSPGDTQYFGPGTRLTVL.

This clone was counted between two and nine times. The chain recombines TRBV27 with TRBJ2-5; D is unclear. V was pared by 6 bases and J by 5 bases, with 7 bases between. The CDR3 is 11 amino acids. Per germline, CDR1 MNHEY and CDR2 SMNVEV (reference sequence). CDR3 DNA sequence: TGTGCCAGCAGGCATGGGGAGACCCAGTACTTC. It encodes CASRHGETQYF.

The rearrangement links TRBV4-2 to TRBJ1-3; TRBD1 agrees at 7 bases. CDR1 is LGHNA, CDR2 YNFKEQ, per germline. Trimming took 0 bases from V and 4 from J; bases not matched to a gene: 3. There are 15 residues in the CDR3. The CDR3 region is CASSQDFRGGNTIYF. The CDR3 region has the DNA TGTGCCAGCAGCCAAGATTTCAGGGGGGGAAACACCATATATTTT.

V is TRBV30 and J is TRBJ2-7; D remains ambiguous. The germline gives CDR1 GTSNPN, CDR2 SVGIG (reference sequence). Trimming left V 5 bases short and J 0 bases short, with 14 bases between. The CDR3 length is 14 residues. The CDR3 loop is CAWDNLGSSYEQYF. The CDR3 region has the DNA TGTGCCTGGGACAACTTAGGAAGCTCCTACGAGCAGTACTTC.

The chain is built from TRBV7-3 and TRBJ2-1; no reliable D call. Germline CDR1 is SGHTA and CDR2 is FQGTGA. The CDR3 runs 16 residues. The V and J ends lost 2 bases and 0 bases respectively, with 11 bases between them. Here the CDR3 reads CASSLQSGSSYNEQFF. In DNA, the CDR3 is TGTGCCAGCAGCTTACAGTCCGGTAGCTCCTACAATGAGCAGTTCTTC.

The CDR3: CASSVSTGYEQYF. CDR3 coding DNA: TGTGCCAGCAGCGTCAGTACGGGTTACGAGCAGTACTTC. The chain employs TRBV9 and TRBJ2-7; no reliable D call. The V end lost 2 bases, the J end lost 4 bases, and 10 bases lay between the germline ends. Germline loops: CDR1 SGDLS, CDR2 YYNGEE. The CDR3 covers 13 residues.

The genes are TRBV10-3 and TRBJ2-1; tentatively, D is TRBD1 or TRBD2 (5 bases each). V dropped 3 bases and J dropped 4 bases, with 16 bases sitting between them. This CDR3 has 16 amino acids. From germline, CDR1 is ENHRY and CDR2 SYGVKD. DNA of the CDR3: TGTGCCATCAGTGATGCCGGGACCAGCAAGTACAATGAGCAGTTCTTC. Protein sequence: CAISDAGTSKYNEQFF.

This rearrangement joins TRBV9 to TRBJ2-5; 10 positions agree with TRBD2. J lost 2 bases, V lost 0 bases, and 4 bases had no gene match. CDR3 length: 16 residues. Germline CDR1 reads SGDLS; CDR2 reads YYNGEE. The CDR3 loop is CASSVGTSGVQETQYF. The CDR3 nucleotides read TGTGCCAGCAGCGTAGGGACTAGCGGAGTTCAAGAGACCCAGTACTTC.

The chain has TRBV2 and TRBJ1-5, with D unresolved. There are 13 residues in the CDR3. Germline V gene data show CDR1 as SNHLY and CDR2 as FYNNEI. V was cut by 5 bases and J by 2 bases, with 7 bases left in between. CDR3 region: CASSNQGNQPQHF. DNA for the CDR3: TGTGCCAGCAGTAATCAGGGCAATCAGCCCCAGCATTTT.

This chain's CDR3 is CASSLASGSREQYF. The DNA of the CDR3 is TGTGCCAGCAGCTTAGCCAGCGGGAGCCGCGAGCAGTACTTC. The chain joins TRBV7-9 to TRBJ2-7; 8 bases fit TRBD2. This CDR3 is 14 amino acids long. Germline lookup yields CDR1 SEHNR and CDR2 FQNEAQ (reference sequence). V lost 0 bases to trimming and J lost 6 bases; unmatched junction nucleotides: 4.

The chain links TRBV27 to TRBJ1-4; tentative D call: TRBD1 (5 bases). The germline V gene has CDR1 MNHEY and CDR2 SMNVEV (reference sequence). CDR3 length: 13 amino acids. Trimming pared 4 bases from V and 8 bases from J, leaving 11 bases between. The CDR3 protein is CASSWGLTEKLFF. CDR3 coding DNA: TGTGCCAGCAGTTGGGGACTAACGGAAAAACTGTTTTTT.

For the CDR3, the DNA is TGTGCCAGCAGTGTAACCAGGGGGACTGAAGCTTTCTTT. It encodes CASSVTRGTEAFF. The gene calls are TRBV6-4 and TRBJ1-1, with TRBD1 identical over 7 bases. The germline V gene has CDR1 MRHNA and CDR2 SNTAGT. Trimming took 4 bases from V and 5 from J; bases not matched to a gene: 4. The CDR3 covers 13 residues.

The gene calls are TRBV4-3 and TRBJ1-1; a possible D gene is TRBD1 (5 bases). CDR1 and CDR2 from the germline V gene are LGHNA and YSLEER. This CDR3 is 15 amino acids long. V was pared by 0 bases and J by 5 bases, with 13 bases between. The chain's CDR3 is CASSQEGEGLTEAFF. CDR3 in DNA: TGCGCCAGCAGCCAAGAGGGGGAGGGCTTAACTGAAGCTTTCTTT.